A selection of T cell receptor beta chains follows, all from one sample in a study of T cells in Graves' hyperthyroidism and ophthalmopathy. From the multiplex PCR reads, TCRdb called clonotypes with MiXCR, one entry per CDR3 protein. The sample has 350,000 or so distinct CDR3 sequences, around 20% seen once. Sequencing used blood. These receptors were obtained from a woman aged 50 to 60 with Graves' hyperthyroidism. Each CDR3 is given with its conserved first and last residue. Fields, in order: D gene, J gene, CDR3 length, clone size, V gene, CDR3 DNA, CDR3 protein. D genes are given only for firm matches. The size entry is marked missing in some rows and otherwise reads once, few, many or a size class.

d_call: TRBD2
j_call: TRBJ2-7
cdr3_length: 16
clone_size: many
v_call: TRBV11-3
cdr3_nt: TGTGCCAGCAGTCATGGACTAGCGGGAGCCTACTACGAGCAGTACTTC
cdr3_aa: CASSHGLAGAYYEQYF

d_call: NA
j_call: TRBJ2-3
cdr3_length: 15
clone_size: NA
v_call: TRBV6-5
cdr3_nt: TGTGCCAGCAGTTACCGGACAACTAGCACAGATACGCAGTATTTT
cdr3_aa: CASSYRTTSTDTQYF

d_call: NA
j_call: TRBJ2-7
cdr3_length: 13
clone_size: many
v_call: TRBV29-1
cdr3_nt: TGCAGCGTGAGTGAGAGGGTTGGCTACGAGCAGTACTTC
cdr3_aa: CSVSERVGYEQYF

d_call: TRBD1
j_call: TRBJ1-1
cdr3_length: 17
clone_size: many
v_call: TRBV13
cdr3_nt: TGTGCCAGCAGCTTAGGAGGACAGGGGGCAGTGTACACTGAAGCTTTCTTT
cdr3_aa: CASSLGGQGAVYTEAFF

d_call: NA
j_call: TRBJ1-1
cdr3_length: 12
clone_size: few
v_call: TRBV28
cdr3_nt: TGTGCCTCCAGTATGGGGAACACTGAAGCTTTCTTT
cdr3_aa: CASSMGNTEAFF

d_call: NA
j_call: TRBJ2-1
cdr3_length: 12
clone_size: many
v_call: TRBV10-3
cdr3_nt: TGTGCCATCAGTGGAGGTCTCAATGAGCAGTTCTTC
cdr3_aa: CAISGGLNEQFF

d_call: NA
j_call: TRBJ2-1
cdr3_length: 14
clone_size: many
v_call: TRBV12-3/TRBV12-4
cdr3_nt: TGTGCCAGCAGTTTACTTCCCCTCAACAATGAGCAGTTCTTC
cdr3_aa: CASSLLPLNNEQFF

d_call: TRBD2
j_call: TRBJ2-5
cdr3_length: 15
clone_size: once
v_call: TRBV20-1
cdr3_nt: TGCAGTGCTAGAGGGGCGCGGGAGGGCACGGGGACCCAGTACTTC
cdr3_aa: CSARGAREGTGTQYF

d_call: NA
j_call: TRBJ2-1
cdr3_length: 12
clone_size: NA
v_call: TRBV10-2
cdr3_nt: TGCGCCAGCAGTGTTCGCTTTCGGGAGCAGTTCTTC
cdr3_aa: CASSVRFREQFF

d_call: NA
j_call: TRBJ2-1
cdr3_length: 15
clone_size: many
v_call: TRBV5-1
cdr3_nt: TGCGCCAGCAGCTTACGGACAGCTAGTAACAATGAGCAGTTCTTC
cdr3_aa: CASSLRTASNNEQFF

d_call: NA
j_call: TRBJ1-2
cdr3_length: 15
clone_size: NA
v_call: TRBV4-1
cdr3_nt: TGCGCCAGCAGCCCAAGTCGGGGCGCTAACTATGGCTACACCTTC
cdr3_aa: CASSPSRGANYGYTF

d_call: NA
j_call: TRBJ2-1
cdr3_length: 14
clone_size: NA
v_call: TRBV6-1
cdr3_nt: TGTGCCAGCAGTGACAGGGTTTTCTACAATGAGCAGTTCTTC
cdr3_aa: CASSDRVFYNEQFF

d_call: TRBD2
j_call: TRBJ2-2
cdr3_length: 14
clone_size: NA
v_call: TRBV5-1
cdr3_nt: TGCGCCAGCAGCTTGGGACTAGCATCAGGGGAGCTGTTTTTT
cdr3_aa: CASSLGLASGELFF

d_call: NA
j_call: TRBJ2-3
cdr3_length: 14
clone_size: many
v_call: TRBV5-1
cdr3_nt: TGCGCCAGCCGTCTAACCCGGGGAGGAGATACGCAGTATTTT
cdr3_aa: CASRLTRGGDTQYF

d_call: TRBD2
j_call: TRBJ2-5
cdr3_length: 16
clone_size: NA
v_call: TRBV19
cdr3_nt: TGTGCCAGTAGTATAGTAGCGGGGACCACCCAAGAGACCCAGTACTTC
cdr3_aa: CASSIVAGTTQETQYF

d_call: TRBD1
j_call: TRBJ1-5
cdr3_length: 14
clone_size: many
v_call: TRBV27
cdr3_nt: TGTGCCAGCAGAACCGACAGGGACGGTCAGCCCCAGCATTTT
cdr3_aa: CASRTDRDGQPQHF

d_call: TRBD2
j_call: TRBJ2-1
cdr3_length: 16
clone_size: many
v_call: TRBV7-6
cdr3_nt: TGTGCCAGCAGCTTAGCGGTAGCGGGAGGGGTCAATGAGCAGTTCTTC
cdr3_aa: CASSLAVAGGVNEQFF

d_call: NA
j_call: TRBJ2-7
cdr3_length: 14
clone_size: NA
v_call: TRBV6-1
cdr3_nt: TGTGCCAGCAGTACCACTAAGGGTAACTACGAGCAGTACTTC
cdr3_aa: CASSTTKGNYEQYF

d_call: TRBD2
j_call: TRBJ2-2
cdr3_length: 15
clone_size: few
v_call: TRBV2
cdr3_nt: TGTGCCAGCAGGGAGGGGAGGGCCTTCACCGGGGAGCTGTTTTTT
cdr3_aa: CASREGRAFTGELFF

d_call: NA
j_call: TRBJ2-4
cdr3_length: 16
clone_size: once
v_call: TRBV2
cdr3_nt: TGTGCCAGCAGCCAGGAACCACAGCGAGACAGTAACATTCAGTACTTC
cdr3_aa: CASSQEPQRDSNIQYF

d_call: NA
j_call: TRBJ2-5
cdr3_length: 14
clone_size: many
v_call: TRBV18
cdr3_nt: TGTGCCAGCTCACCACCTTGGGGGCCAGAGACCCAGTACTTC
cdr3_aa: CASSPPWGPETQYF

d_call: TRBD2
j_call: TRBJ2-1
cdr3_length: 16
clone_size: NA
v_call: TRBV7-8
cdr3_nt: TGTGCCAGCAGCTCTATGACTAGCGGGACAGGGTATGAGCAGTTCTTC
cdr3_aa: CASSSMTSGTGYEQFF

d_call: NA
j_call: TRBJ1-2
cdr3_length: 15
clone_size: NA
v_call: TRBV12-3/TRBV12-4
cdr3_nt: TGTGCCAGCAGTGGGACCTCCGTAGATAACTATGGCTACACCTTC
cdr3_aa: CASSGTSVDNYGYTF